This TCR beta chain was retrieved from a study of blood T cell repertoires in COVID-19. Study details: Donors in the United States, Italy and Spain gave samples during acute or convalescent COVID-19. The cDNA or gDNA used as material had been derived from T cells, B-cell-depleted T cells, or PBMCs.

Original handling: Amplification of reference gene primers provided the estimated nucleated cell counts. Data came from immunoSEQ multiplex PCR; TCRdb stores just in-frame clones and leaves some out. V and J calls and clone size are given by that table; D and trimming were obtained from the DNA. The sample lists 55,000 to 85,000 clones, roughly 84% occurring once. The CDR3 consists of 14 residues. Germline V gene lookup returns CDR1 LNHDA and CDR2 SQIVND (reference sequence). J gave up 7 bases and V 3 bases, and 8 bases lay outside the gene matches. The sequencing sample was made of peripheral blood. The clonotype originates from a woman aged 18 to 35 with acute or convalescent COVID-19. The J gene is TRBJ1-2, the V gene TRBV19; 7 nucleotides agree with TRBD1. Here the CDR3 reads CASSIHDRVGGYTF. The CDR3 coding sequence is TGTGCCAGTAGTATCCACGACAGGGTGGGTGGCTACACCTTC.